This paragraph reports one T cell receptor (beta chain). This record comes from a study of blood T cell repertoires in COVID-19. Overall study context: The cDNA or gDNA used as material had been derived from T cells, B-cell-depleted T cells, or PBMCs.

The CDR3 sequence is 15 residues long. The germline CDR1 and CDR2 sequences are SGHNT and YENEEA. V was trimmed by 3 bases and J by 0 bases, leaving 8 bases between them. Original processing methods: Estimation of nucleated cell counts was performed using reference gene primer amplification. TCRdb's table, derived via immunoSEQ multiplex PCR, lists solely in-frame clones and lacks some. V, J and clone size are those of that table, while D and trimming were read from the DNA. The sample records 270,000 or so clones, around nine tenths being singletons. The gene calls are TRBV11-3 and TRBJ1-4; D remains ambiguous. This TCR was recovered from a woman in her thirties or forties who had recovered from COVID-19. Source material: peripheral blood. In DNA form, the CDR3 reads TGTGCCAGCAGCTTTTGGGAGGCAACTAATGAAAAACTGTTTTTT. This encodes CASSFWEATNEKLFF. Full variable domain (missing parts from reference TRBV11-3 and TRBJ1-4): EAGVVQSPRYKIIEKKQPVAFWCNPISGHNTLYWYLQNLGQGPELLIRYENEEAVDDSQLPKDRFSAERLKGVDSTLKIQPAELGDSAVYLCASSFWEATNEKLFFGSGTQLSVL.